Sequencing of this T cell receptor beta chain was carried out in a study of beta chain features in type 1 diabetes. Study information: Cell yields, age and gender were similar between patients and healthy donors.

Every bit of the isolated RNA underwent reverse transcription, so sequencing read expressed TCRB transcripts. Sequencing was performed with immunoSEQ multiplex PCR; in TCRdb, only in-frame clones are kept and a portion is missing. The sample holds approximately 110,000 clones, approximately 37% seen once. Trimming left V 0 bases short and J 5 bases short, with 13 bases between. The CDR3 runs 16 residues. The germline V gene has CDR1 LNHNV and CDR2 YYDKDF (reference sequence). This chain links TRBV15 with TRBJ2-2; D perhaps matches TRBD2 (5 bases). What was sequenced was stem cell memory CD4+ T cells from blood. The TCR sequence derives from a woman aged 18-29 years in good health. The CDR3 nucleotides read TGTGCCACCAGCAGAGATCTACTAGTACAGACCGGGGAGCTGTTTTTT. Encoded protein: CATSRDLLVQTGELFF.